The clone carrying this TCR beta chain was seen once. What it recognizes is unknown. The source of the sample is a study of T cell responses to AZD1222 COVID-19 vaccine. General study results and limits: Close to half of all spike-specific TCRs reportedly target regions of the variants that are unmutated. All repertoire sampling was performed exclusively after the peak T cell response. There were mostly white British donors and more females than males, and clonal diversity was possibly underestimated.

The CDR3 length is 12 residues. V was clipped by 6 bases and J by 5 bases, with 11 bases between them. Using immunoSEQ multiplex PCR, the repertoire was profiled, and TCRdb retains in-frame clones only, with some absent. The top ten hold 4% to 5.5% of the sample, which has some 170,000 clones, roughly 90% seen once. Sample: peripheral blood, taken 28 days after the second AZD1222 dose. The gene calls are TRBV12-3 or TRBV12-4 and TRBJ2-7; D not resolved. The clonotype originates from an adult who received the AZD1222 COVID-19 vaccine. The CDR3 here is CASRGGFDEQYF. The CDR3 region has the DNA TGTGCCAGCAGGGGCGGATTCGACGAGCAGTACTTC.